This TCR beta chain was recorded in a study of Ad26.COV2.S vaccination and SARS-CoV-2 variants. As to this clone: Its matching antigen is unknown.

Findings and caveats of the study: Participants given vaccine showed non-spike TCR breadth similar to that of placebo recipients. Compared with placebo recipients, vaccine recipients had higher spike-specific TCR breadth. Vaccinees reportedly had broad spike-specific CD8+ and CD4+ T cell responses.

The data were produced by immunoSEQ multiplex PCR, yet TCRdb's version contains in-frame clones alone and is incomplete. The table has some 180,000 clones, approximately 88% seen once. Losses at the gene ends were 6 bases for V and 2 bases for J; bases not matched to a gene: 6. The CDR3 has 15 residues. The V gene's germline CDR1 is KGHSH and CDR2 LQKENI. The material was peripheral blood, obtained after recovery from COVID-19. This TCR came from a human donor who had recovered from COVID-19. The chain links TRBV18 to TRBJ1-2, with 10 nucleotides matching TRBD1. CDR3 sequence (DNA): TGTGCCAGCTCCACGACAGGGGGCAAGAACTATGGCTACACCTTC. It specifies CASSTTGGKNYGYTF.